One sample yielded the 24 T cell receptor beta chains listed below, sequenced in a study of blood T cells in healthy people across ages. With a J-beta primer mix and a sample-barcoded 5' primer, a second PCR ran roughly 6 to 12 cycles. TCRdb analysed the 5' RACE reads with MiXCR anew, one entry per CDR3 protein. The data contain 910,000 or so distinct CDR3 sequences, roughly 50% of them singletons. The specimen was blood. The receptors stem from a woman between 55 and 75 years old in good health.

This clonotype occurred a few times. V is TRBV12-3 or TRBV12-4 and J is TRBJ2-3, with no clear D. The CDR3 has 16 residues. V lost 6 bases and J lost 1, with 17 bases in between. The CDR3 here is CASSPSRLKRTDTQYF. CDR3 in DNA: TGTGCCAGCAGCCCCTCGAGGTTAAAACGCACAGATACGCAGTATTTT.

The chain combines TRBV7-8 with TRBJ2-7; D not resolved. The CDR3 contains 16 residues. CDR1 is SGHVS, CDR2 FQNEAQ, per germline. V was cut by 1 base and J by 1 base, with 14 bases left in between. The CDR3 reads CASSLDFLGPSYEQYF. CDR3 DNA: TGTGCCAGCAGCTTAGATTTTTTGGGTCCGTCCTACGAGCAGTACTTC.

The chain links TRBV5-1 to TRBJ2-1; TRBD2 matches 10 bases. CDR3 length equals 16 residues. J lost 4 bases, V lost 1 base, and 5 bases had no gene match. Germline V CDR1 and CDR2: SGHRS, YFSETQ. Written as DNA, the CDR3 is TGCGCCAGCAGCTTGCCCGGGACTAGCGATTACAATGAGCAGTTCTTC. It yields the protein CASSLPGTSDYNEQFF.

The gene calls are TRBV5-1 and TRBJ2-5; TRBD1 might be the D (6 bases). CDR1 is SGHRS and CDR2 is YFSETQ in the germline V gene. V was cut by 3 bases and J by 1 base, with 19 bases left in between. CDR3 length: 17 residues. The chain's CDR3 is CASSSYTRTASQETQYF. The CDR3 nucleotides read TGCGCCAGCAGCTCCTACACCCGGACAGCCTCCCAAGAGACCCAGTACTTC. Full variable domain (outside the CDR3, taken from reference TRBV5-1 and TRBJ2-5): KAGVTQTPRYLIKTRGQQVTLSCSPISGHRSVSWYQQTPGQGLQFLFEYFSETQRNKGNFPGRFSGRQFSNSRSEMNVSTLELGDSALYLCASSSYTRTASQETQYFGPGTRLLVL.

The sample holds a few counts of this clonotype. The chain links TRBV7-2 to TRBJ2-5; D not certain. V lost 3 bases and J 11 bases, leaving 13 bases between the germline ends. The germline CDR1 and CDR2 sequences are SGHTA and FQGNSA. This CDR3 has 12 amino acids. Here the CDR3 DNA reads TGTGCCAGCAGCTTGACAAGATTAGAGCAGTACTTC. This codes for CASSLTRLEQYF.

Regarding this clonotype: A junction end diverges from the germline sequence, so it may reflect a read error. V and J are TRBV10-3 and TRBJ2-7; 10 nucleotides match TRBD2. CDR3 length: 18 amino acids. From germline, CDR1 is ENHRY and CDR2 SYGVKD. The CDR3 here is CAISESSLAGVTLYEQYF. For the CDR3, the DNA is TGTGCCATCAGCGAGTCGAGTCTAGCGGGAGTTACCCTATACGAGCAGTACTTC.

The genes are TRBV2 and TRBJ2-1, with 7 positions matching TRBD2. The J segment lost 5 bases and the V segment lost 8 bases, leaving 9 bases of the junction unmatched. CDR1 and CDR2 (germline): SNHLY, FYNNEI. The CDR3 is made up of 14 amino acids. Written as DNA, the CDR3 is TGTGCCAGCCGATTGCTAGCGGATGACAATGAGCAGTTCTTC. It specifies CASRLLADDNEQFF.

This clonotype showed up just a few times. The genes are TRBV5-1 and TRBJ2-7; no firm D call. V was trimmed by 0 bases and J by 5 bases, leaving 9 bases between them. The CDR3 sequence is 13 residues long. The germline V gene encodes CDR1 SGHRS and CDR2 YFSETQ. This chain's CDR3 is CASSLAYADEQYF. The CDR3 nucleotides are TGCGCCAGCAGCTTGGCCTACGCCGACGAGCAGTACTTC. The full variable domain, with the rest looked up from reference TRBV5-1 and TRBJ2-7, is KAGVTQTPRYLIKTRGQQVTLSCSPISGHRSVSWYQQTPGQGLQFLFEYFSETQRNKGNFPGRFSGRQFSNSRSEMNVSTLELGDSALYLCASSLAYADEQYFGPGTRLTVT.

The chain recombines TRBV30 with TRBJ2-3; D is unclear. Trimming took 4 bases from V and 3 from J, leaving 8 bases between them. The germline gives CDR1 GTSNPN, CDR2 SVGIG (reference sequence). CDR3 length equals 12 residues. CDR3 in amino acids: CAWNSGTDTQYF. The CDR3 DNA reads as TGTGCCTGGAATTCCGGGACAGATACGCAGTATTTT.

The chain has TRBV24-1 and TRBJ2-7; D gene uncertain. The germline CDR1 and CDR2 sequences are KGHDR and SFDVKD. With 4 bases removed from V and 0 bases from J, the gap between germline ends came to 6 bases. CDR3 length: 13 residues. CDR3 region: CATSDPISYEQYF. The DNA for the CDR3 is TGTGCCACCAGTGACCCAATCTCCTACGAGCAGTACTTC.

This clonotype was found a few times. Mismatch with germline at one junction end may stem from a read error. The chain is built from TRBV20-1 and TRBJ2-3; no clear D. The length of the CDR3 is 15 residues. CDR1 DFQATT and CDR2 SNEGSKA come from the germline V gene (reference sequence). CDR3 in DNA: TGCAGTGCAAGAGGAGAACCATCTAGCACAGATACGCAGTATTTT. It yields the protein CSARGEPSSTDTQYF.

Here the CDR3 reads CASSPNPNPLNYGYTF. The CDR3 region has the DNA TGTGCCAGCAGCCCGAACCCCAACCCCCTTAACTATGGCTACACCTTC. This chain joins TRBV4-2 and TRBJ1-2; D unresolved. With 4 bases removed from V and 1 base from J, the gap between germline ends came to 16 bases. The CDR3 is made up of 16 amino acids. CDR1 LGHNA and CDR2 YNFKEQ come from the germline V gene.

The chain has TRBV27 and TRBJ2-4; 12 bases are shared with TRBD2. CDR1 is MNHEY, CDR2 SMNVEV, per germline (reference sequence). This CDR3 comprises 14 residues. Losses at the gene ends were 2 bases for V and 15 bases for J; bases not matched to a gene: 8. The CDR3 DNA sequence: TGTGCCAGCAGTTTACTGTCGACTAGCGGGAGTTTGTACTTC. Its protein product is CASSLLSTSGSLYF.

This sequence joins TRBV10-3 and TRBJ1-2; tentatively, D is TRBD1 (5 bases). The germline gives CDR1 ENHRY, CDR2 SYGVKD. The length of the CDR3 is 14 residues. V shed 2 bases and J shed 7 bases, with 14 bases lying between them. The CDR3 protein is CAISEAGRAGGYTF. Here the CDR3 DNA reads TGTGCCATCAGTGAGGCGGGCAGGGCTGGTGGCTACACCTTC.

The chain recombines TRBV20-1 with TRBJ1-4; tentative D call: TRBD1 (6 bases). CDR1 and CDR2 from the germline V gene are DFQATT and SNEGSKA (reference sequence). This CDR3 comprises 15 residues. Trimming removed 6 bases from V and 0 bases from J, with 14 bases in between. CDR3 nucleotides: TGCAGTGCCCAACGGGGGGCGGCAACTAATGAAAAACTGTTTTTT. This sequence encodes CSAQRGAATNEKLFF.

The V call is TRBV7-8, the J call TRBJ2-7; 11 bases agree with TRBD2. CDR1 SGHVS and CDR2 FQNEAQ come from the germline V gene. The trim removed 4 bases at V and 12 bases at J, leaving 11 bases unmatched. The CDR3 sequence is 14 residues long. The CDR3 is CASSSLAGAVIPYF. As DNA, the CDR3 is TGTGCCAGCAGCTCACTAGCGGGAGCCGTAATTCCGTACTTC.

This clonotype was seen a few times. The chain joins TRBV28 to TRBJ2-7, with unresolved D. The germline gives CDR1 MDHEN, CDR2 SYDVKM. V gave up 7 bases and J gave up 0 bases, with 16 bases separating them. This CDR3 contains 15 residues. The CDR3 sequence: CASTPFGISSYEQYF. DNA for the CDR3: TGTGCCAGCACCCCCTTTGGGATCAGCTCCTACGAGCAGTACTTC.

This chain links TRBV7-3 with TRBJ2-5, with TRBD1 matching over 11 bases. The CDR3 totals 16 residues. V lost 5 bases to trimming and J lost 5 bases; unmatched junction nucleotides: 10. Germline CDR1 and CDR2: SGHTA and FQGTGA. The CDR3 DNA follows: TGTGCCAGCAGCCAACCGGGACAGGGGGTCCGGGAGACCCAGTACTTC. Its protein product is CASSQPGQGVRETQYF. Full variable domain (rest looked up from reference TRBV7-3 and TRBJ2-5): GAGVSQTPSNKVTEKGKYVELRCDPISGHTALYWYRQSLGQGPEFLIYFQGTGAADDSGLPNDRFFAVRPEGSVSTLKIQRTERGDSAVYLCASSQPGQGVRETQYFGPGTRLLVL.

The gene calls are TRBV7-2 and TRBJ2-3; 8 bases align to TRBD1. The V gene end was trimmed by 2 bases and the J gene end by 7 bases; junction bases not matched to a gene: 17. CDR3 size: 18 residues. The germline gives CDR1 SGHTA, CDR2 FQGNSA. This CDR3 reads CASSLPDLGAGGDYTQYF. The DNA of the CDR3 is TGTGCCAGCAGCTTACCCGATTTGGGGGCAGGGGGCGACTATACGCAGTATTTT.

This chain links TRBV7-9 with TRBJ2-1, with D perhaps TRBD1 (5 bases). Germline-derived CDR1 and CDR2 are SEHNR and FQNEAQ (reference sequence). The CDR3 extends over 13 amino acids. Trimming shortened V by 5 bases and J by 8 bases, and 13 bases separated the two germline ends. CDR3 residues: CASSPREPHEQFF. The DNA for the CDR3 is TGTGCCAGCAGCCCCAGGGAACCGCATGAGCAGTTCTTC.

V usage is TRBV5-6 and J usage is TRBJ2-7; 9 positions match TRBD1. Germline lookup yields CDR1 SGHDT and CDR2 YYEEEE. This CDR3 has 15 amino acids. V was clipped by 5 bases and J by 1 base; unmatched bases: 7. CDR3: CASRPGQGRSYEQYF. In nucleotides, the CDR3 is TGTGCCAGCAGACCGGGACAGGGAAGATCCTACGAGCAGTACTTC.

The chain is built from TRBV4-2 and TRBJ2-1; a weak D match, TRBD2 (6 bases). This CDR3 is built from 16 residues. Germline CDR1 reads LGHNA; CDR2 reads YNFKEQ. The V gene lost 0 bases and the J gene lost 4 bases, with 13 bases spanning the gap. Here the CDR3 reads CASSQEDGGAYNEQFF. The CDR3 bases are TGTGCCAGCAGCCAAGAGGACGGAGGGGCTTACAATGAGCAGTTCTTC.

This sequence joins TRBV7-8 and TRBJ1-1; D remains ambiguous. In germline, CDR1 is SGHVS, CDR2 FQNEAQ. The CDR3 loop spans 12 amino acids. Trimming took off 1 base at V and 10 bases at J, with 10 bases between the two ends. The CDR3 region is CASSLGHAVAFF. The CDR3 DNA follows: TGTGCCAGCAGCTTAGGGCATGCGGTAGCTTTCTTT.

This clonotype was counted only a few times. The CDR3 reads CASSQTGGGGYEQYF. The CDR3 DNA reads TGCGCCAGCAGCCAAACAGGGGGCGGAGGCTACGAGCAGTACTTC. This chain links TRBV4-1 with TRBJ2-7; TRBD1 matches 9 bases. V shed 2 bases and J 3 bases; nucleotides not matched to a gene: 5. Looked up from germline, CDR1 is MGHRA and CDR2 is YSYEKL. The CDR3 contains 15 residues.